The text below deals with one TCR beta chain. The sample comes from a study of shared clonotypes between healthy human individuals. Study as a whole: The donors, two women and a few men, were aged 18 to 49.

Assay used: immunoSEQ multiplex PCR; TCRdb lists only in-frame clones, some missing. Altogether some 500,000 clones are present, about 74% being singletons, with the ten largest covering more than 10%. Trimming shortened V by 5 bases and J by 4 bases, and 10 bases separated the two germline ends. Germline CDR1 SGHTA, CDR2 FQGNSA. This CDR3 region has 13 residues. This TCR came from a woman aged 40 to 55 in good health. Some clones in this sample may be carry-over from other donors' samples. The chain joins TRBV7-2 to TRBJ2-3; D remains ambiguous. The specimen sequenced was PBMCs. This chain's CDR3 is CASSPSRSDTQYF. The CDR3 nucleotides read TGTGCCAGCAGCCCTTCTCGGTCAGATACGCAGTATTTT. The full variable domain, in which reference TRBV7-2 and TRBJ2-3 provide the parts outside the CDR3, is GAGVSQSPSNKVTEKGKDVELRCDPISGHTALYWYRQSLGQGLEFLIYFQGNSAPDKSGLPSDRFSAERTGGSVSTLTIQRTQQEDSAVYLCASSPSRSDTQYFGPGTRLTVL.